This T cell receptor beta chain was documented in a study of T cells in localized non-small cell lung cancer. A note on this clone: The target antigen is unknown.

The CDR3 has 14 amino acids. Per germline, CDR1 SGDLS and CDR2 YYNGEE. Between the trimmed V and J ends, which lost 2 bases and 3 bases, there was a span of 8 bases. General observations from the study: The greatest T cell clonality was found in uninvolved adjacent lung (higher than in tumor).

TCRdb keeps only in-frame clones here, not all; method: immunoSEQ multiplex PCR. The sample has approximately 10,000 clones, 90% seen once. This receptor was identified in a male donor aged 60 or older with stage III lung adenocarcinoma. Sample: peripheral blood, taken before any cancer treatment. V and J are TRBV9 and TRBJ2-2; D perhaps matches TRBD1 (6 bases). The CDR3: CASSVQGYTGELFF. Here the CDR3 DNA reads TGTGCCAGCAGCGTTCAGGGGTACACCGGGGAGCTGTTTTTT.